This TCR beta chain stems from a study of PD-1 blockade in classical Hodgkin lymphoma. Relapse after autologous stem cell transplantation occurred in every patient, and brentuximab vedotin exposure varied. Comments on this clone: Its antigen remains unknown.

Only in-frame clones appear in the TCRdb table, and some are missing; sequencing was by immunoSEQ multiplex PCR. The table shows about 110,000 clones, with 89% occurring only once. Study-wide results and caveats: Baseline diversity was lower in partial responders and progressors than complete responders. The authors excluded patients who started nivolumab under 1 year after ASCT.

The V gene's germline CDR1 is SEHNR and CDR2 FQNEAQ (reference sequence). The CDR3 covers 14 residues. J lost 4 bases, V lost 3 bases, and 4 bases had no gene match. The chain employs TRBV7-9 and TRBJ2-5; TRBD2 aligns across 8 bases. The origin of this receptor is a human donor with classical Hodgkin lymphoma. The specimen comprised peripheral blood mononuclear cells (PBMCs), sampled before the second cycle of nivolumab. The CDR3 here is CASSFRAGVETQYF. The CDR3 DNA follows: TGTGCCAGCAGCTTCCGAGCGGGAGTAGAGACCCAGTACTTC.